This note documents a single T cell receptor (beta chain) sequence. This clonotype came up a few times. The antigen it binds to is not known. This likely comes from a read error, as the CDR3 has no conserved phenylalanine or tryptophan at its end. The DNA is omitted, as the CDR3 cannot be located on it reliably, and the CDR3 follows TCRdb's listing. The data originate from a study (dated by TCRdb to the mid-2010s). Context from the whole study: The study tested whether tumor-infiltrating Tregs in breast cancer are recruited from blood Tregs or converted in situ from other CD4+ T cell subsets. General conclusions and limits of the study: The validation in the larger cohort was limited to a single TCR beta V-J rearrangement instead of whole repertoires. The greatest overlap of tumor-infiltrating Treg TCR alpha and beta sequences was with tumor naive CD4+ T cells, followed next by blood naive CD4+ T cells. Tumor memory CD4+ T cell TCR gene usage was found to cluster with blood and lymph node memory CD4+ cells and with lymph node naive CD4+ cells.

Amplification of full-length TCR variable regions was done by 5' RACE PCR using constant-region reverse primers, and this step was followed by semi-nested PCR with Nested Universal Primer A. The ReliaPrep RNA Cell Miniprep System was used to extract total RNA, which was then reverse transcribed into 5'RACE-ready cDNA with the SMARTer RACE 5'/3' Kit. Multiplex adaptors were used to barcode the full-length TCR alpha and beta libraries, which were then sequenced on an Illumina MiSeq. The study's own analysis went as follows. For each of nine subset-tissue groups, sequencing data from the five patients were pooled, and the groups were compared by unsupervised clustering of TCR gene usage. The Morisita-Horn index was used to calculate repertoire similarity, with shared sequences weighted according to their contribution to each repertoire. The public reads were quality trimmed at Q25 with fastp and then assembled into clones with MiXCR by TCRdb, keeping productive beta chains. All rows with the same CDR3 protein become a single entry with the most common DNA and genes. The V and J calls and clone size come from TCRdb's table, not from the authors' own analysis. The sample profile shows fewer than 65,000 distinct CDR3 sequences; around 30% of them were found once. The ten most abundant clones make up about 2.5% of the sample.

To purify naive CD4+ T cells, the Miltenyi Naive CD4+ T Cell Isolation kit was used, and CD25 microbeads served to deplete Tregs. Tregs, naive and memory CD4+ T cells from tumor, blood and ipsilateral draining lymph nodes of about 5 breast cancer patients underwent full-length TCR alpha and beta sequencing. Tumor tissue and lymph nodes obtained by ipsilateral axillary dissection were perfused with PBS, cut into small pieces and digested using collagenase I and hyaluronidase. Sorted cell populations were confirmed by FACS to exceed 90% purity. The CDR3 comprises 8 residues, both ends counted. The TCR originated in a female donor with breast cancer. This receptor chain uses TRBV21-1 and TRBJ2-2; TRBD1, the D gene given by the table, was not confirmed from the DNA. TRBV21-1 is listed as a pseudogene. Sequenced sample: tumor-infiltrating naive CD4+ T cells sorted from the breast tumor. The meaning of the sample's cell subset or site label: naive CD4+ T cells, CD4+CD45RA+CD25-. The CDR3 here reads CASNPRQI.